This T cell receptor (beta chain) was captured by sequencing in a study of control samples from healthy donors and cancer patients. With V trimmed by 5 bases and J by 5 bases, 16 bases remained unmatched. This CDR3 is built from 17 residues. The V gene's germline CDR1 is SGHVS and CDR2 FQNEAQ. Only in-frame clones appear in the TCRdb table, and some are missing; sequencing was by immunoSEQ multiplex PCR. The sample totals some 180,000 clones. The sample consisted of blood. The chain carries TRBV7-8 and TRBJ2-7, with 9 nucleotides matching TRBD1. This sequence originates from a woman under 40 in good health. This chain's CDR3 is CASSERRAGTGYHEQYF. The DNA of the CDR3 is TGTGCCAGCAGCGAAAGACGGGCCGGGACAGGGTACCACGAGCAGTACTTC.